This paragraph reports one T cell receptor (beta chain). The sample is drawn from a study of fetal regulatory T cell absence and autoimmunity. V was pared by 4 bases and J by 4 bases, with 7 bases of the junction left unmatched. This CDR3 region has 15 residues. Germline lookup yields CDR1 PRHDT and CDR2 FYEKMQ (reference sequence). Libraries were prepared by immunoSEQ multiplex PCR; TCRdb keeps only in-frame clonotypes and omits some of them. This table has about 95,000 clones, less than 80% appearing once. Sequenced sample: pancreas tissue. The J gene is TRBJ1-2, the V gene TRBV13; 9 bases match TRBD1. This clonotype originated in a male donor with IPEX syndrome. CDR3 sequence (DNA): TGTGCCAGCAGCTCTGGACAGGGGAACGTCTATGGCTACACCTTC. It is translated as CASSSGQGNVYGYTF.